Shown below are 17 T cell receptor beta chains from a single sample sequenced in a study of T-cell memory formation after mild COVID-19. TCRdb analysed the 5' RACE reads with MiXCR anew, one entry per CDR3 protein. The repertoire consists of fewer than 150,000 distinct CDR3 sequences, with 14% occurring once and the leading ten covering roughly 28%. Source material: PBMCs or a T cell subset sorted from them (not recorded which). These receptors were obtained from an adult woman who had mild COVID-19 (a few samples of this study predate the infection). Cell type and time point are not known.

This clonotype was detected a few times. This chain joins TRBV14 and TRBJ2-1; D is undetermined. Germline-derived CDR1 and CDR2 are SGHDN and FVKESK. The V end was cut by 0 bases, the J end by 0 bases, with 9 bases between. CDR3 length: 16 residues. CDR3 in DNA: TGTGCCAGCAGCCAAGATACAGAATTCTCCTACAATGAGCAGTTCTTC. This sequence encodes CASSQDTEFSYNEQFF.

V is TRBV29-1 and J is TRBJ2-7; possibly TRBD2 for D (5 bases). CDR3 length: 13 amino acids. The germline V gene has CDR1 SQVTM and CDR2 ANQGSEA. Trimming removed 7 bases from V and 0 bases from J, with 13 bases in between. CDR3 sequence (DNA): TGCAGCGCCACCGCGGAGGCCTCCTACGAGCAGTACTTC. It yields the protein CSATAEASYEQYF.

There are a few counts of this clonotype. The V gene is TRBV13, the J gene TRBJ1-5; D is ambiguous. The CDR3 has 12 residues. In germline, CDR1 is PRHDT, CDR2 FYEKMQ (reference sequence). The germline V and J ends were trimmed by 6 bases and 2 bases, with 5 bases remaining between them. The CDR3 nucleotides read TGTGCCAGCAGGAAAGGCAATCAGCCCCAGCATTTT. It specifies CASRKGNQPQHF.

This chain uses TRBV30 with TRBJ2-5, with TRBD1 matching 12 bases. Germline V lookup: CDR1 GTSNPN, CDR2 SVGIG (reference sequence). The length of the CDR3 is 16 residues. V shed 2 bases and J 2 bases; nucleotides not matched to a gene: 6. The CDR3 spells CAWSMWGQGAQETQYF. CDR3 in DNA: TGTGCCTGGAGTATGTGGGGACAGGGGGCTCAAGAGACCCAGTACTTC.

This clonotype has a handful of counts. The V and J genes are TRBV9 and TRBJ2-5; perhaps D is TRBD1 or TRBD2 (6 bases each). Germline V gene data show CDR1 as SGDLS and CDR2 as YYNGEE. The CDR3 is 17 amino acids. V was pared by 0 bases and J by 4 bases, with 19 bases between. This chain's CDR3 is CASSVEDPGAGIETQYF. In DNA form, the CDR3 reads TGTGCCAGCAGCGTAGAGGATCCGGGGGCAGGGATAGAGACCCAGTACTTC.

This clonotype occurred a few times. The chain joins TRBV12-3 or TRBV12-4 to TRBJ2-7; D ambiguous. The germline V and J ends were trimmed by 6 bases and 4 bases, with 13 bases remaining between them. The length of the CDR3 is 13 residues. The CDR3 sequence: CASSPGSPYEQYF. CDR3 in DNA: TGTGCCAGCAGCCCCGGGTCCCCGTACGAGCAGTACTTC.

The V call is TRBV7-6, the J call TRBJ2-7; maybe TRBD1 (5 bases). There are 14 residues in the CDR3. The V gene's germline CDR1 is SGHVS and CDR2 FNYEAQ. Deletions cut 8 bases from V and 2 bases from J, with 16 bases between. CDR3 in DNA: TGTGCCAGCGCCCCTAAGGGGCGGACCTACGAGCAGTACTTC. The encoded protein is CASAPKGRTYEQYF.

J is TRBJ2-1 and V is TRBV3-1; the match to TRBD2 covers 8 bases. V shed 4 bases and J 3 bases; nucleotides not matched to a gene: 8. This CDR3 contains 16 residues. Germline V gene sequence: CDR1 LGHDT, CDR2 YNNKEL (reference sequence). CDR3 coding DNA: TGTGCCAGCAGCCCCGTCCCCAGCGGGGGCTACAATGAGCAGTTCTTC. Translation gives CASSPVPSGGYNEQFF.

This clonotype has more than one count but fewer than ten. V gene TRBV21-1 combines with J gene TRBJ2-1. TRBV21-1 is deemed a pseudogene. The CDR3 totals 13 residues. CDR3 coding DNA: TGTGCCAGCAGCAAAGGGGGTGCTGATGAGCAGTTCTTC. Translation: CASSKGGADEQFF.

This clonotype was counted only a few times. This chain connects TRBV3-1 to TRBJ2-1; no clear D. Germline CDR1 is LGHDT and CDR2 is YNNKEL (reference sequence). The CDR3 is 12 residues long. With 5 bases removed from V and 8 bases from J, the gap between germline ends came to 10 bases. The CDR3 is CASSKVSYEQFF. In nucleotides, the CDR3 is TGTGCCAGCAGCAAAGTCAGTTATGAGCAGTTCTTC.

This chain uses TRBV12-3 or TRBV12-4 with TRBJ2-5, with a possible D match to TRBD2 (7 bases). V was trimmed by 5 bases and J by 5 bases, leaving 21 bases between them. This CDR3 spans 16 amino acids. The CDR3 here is CASSPSGAGVHETQYF. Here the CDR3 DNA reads TGTGCCAGCAGTCCCAGCGGGGCAGGGGTCCATGAGACCCAGTACTTC.

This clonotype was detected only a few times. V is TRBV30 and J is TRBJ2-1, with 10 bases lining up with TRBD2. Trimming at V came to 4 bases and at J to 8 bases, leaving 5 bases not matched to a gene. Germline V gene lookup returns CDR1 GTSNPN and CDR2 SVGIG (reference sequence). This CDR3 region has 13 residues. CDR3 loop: CAWTSGRGDEQFF. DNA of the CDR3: TGTGCCTGGACTAGCGGGAGAGGTGATGAGCAGTTCTTC.

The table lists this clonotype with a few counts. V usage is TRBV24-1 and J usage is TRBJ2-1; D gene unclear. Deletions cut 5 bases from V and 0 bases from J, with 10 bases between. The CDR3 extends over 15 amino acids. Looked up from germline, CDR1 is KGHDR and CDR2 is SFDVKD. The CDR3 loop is CATSGTLPSYNEQFF. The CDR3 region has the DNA TGTGCCACCAGTGGAACACTCCCCTCCTACAATGAGCAGTTCTTC.

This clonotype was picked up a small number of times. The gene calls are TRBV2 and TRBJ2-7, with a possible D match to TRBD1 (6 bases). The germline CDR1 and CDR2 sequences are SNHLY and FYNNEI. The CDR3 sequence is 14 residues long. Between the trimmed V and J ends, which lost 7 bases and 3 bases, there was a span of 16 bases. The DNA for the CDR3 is TGTGCCAGCAAGCAGGGGCTAGCAGGCTACGAGCAGTACTTC. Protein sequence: CASKQGLAGYEQYF.

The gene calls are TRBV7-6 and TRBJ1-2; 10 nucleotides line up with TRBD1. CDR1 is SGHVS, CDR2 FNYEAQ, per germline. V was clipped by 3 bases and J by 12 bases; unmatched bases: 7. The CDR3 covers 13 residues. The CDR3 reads CASSFDRGQGHTF. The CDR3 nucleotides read TGTGCCAGCAGCTTTGACAGGGGGCAAGGCCACACCTTC.

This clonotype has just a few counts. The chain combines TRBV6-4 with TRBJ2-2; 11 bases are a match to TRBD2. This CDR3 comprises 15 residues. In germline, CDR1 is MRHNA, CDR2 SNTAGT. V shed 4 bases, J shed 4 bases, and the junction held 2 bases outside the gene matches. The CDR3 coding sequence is TGTGCCAGCAGTGTACTAGCGGGGGCCACCGGGGAGCTGTTTTTT. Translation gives CASSVLAGATGELFF.

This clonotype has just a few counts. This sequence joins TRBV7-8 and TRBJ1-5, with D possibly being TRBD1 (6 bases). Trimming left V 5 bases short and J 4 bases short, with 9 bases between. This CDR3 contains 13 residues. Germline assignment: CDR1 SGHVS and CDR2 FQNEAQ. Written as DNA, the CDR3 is TGTGCCAGCAGCGGCACAGGGAATCAGCCCCAGCATTTT. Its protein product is CASSGTGNQPQHF.